The 11 T cell receptor beta chains below come from one sample, sequenced in a study of CD8+ T cells in alopecia areata. Reverse transcription of extracted RNA yielded cDNA, which provided the sequencing template. Sequencing used immunoSEQ multiplex PCR; TCRdb keeps in-frame clones, though not all of them. The table lists about 150,000 clones, about 53% of them singletons. The source material was CD8+ T cells sorted from blood, sampled at week 0. These receptors originate from a human donor with alopecia areata.

This rearrangement joins TRBV29-1 to TRBJ1-1; the D is unclear. The CDR3 runs 13 residues. The germline V and J ends were trimmed by 2 bases and 6 bases, with 13 bases remaining between them. Per the germline V gene, CDR1 is SQVTM and CDR2 is ANQGSEA. The CDR3 here is CSVETIEGAEAFF. CDR3 nucleotide sequence: TGCAGCGTTGAAACGATTGAAGGTGCTGAAGCTTTCTTT. The full variable domain, rest sourced from reference TRBV29-1 and TRBJ1-1, is SAVISQKPSRDICQRGTSLTIQCQVDSQVTMMFWYRQQPGQSLTLIATANQGSEATYESGFVIDKFPISRPNLTFSTLTVSNMSPEDSSIYLCSVETIEGAEAFFGQGTRLTVV.

This clone was counted a few times. The chain couples TRBV6-5 to TRBJ1-1; tentatively, D is TRBD1 (5 bases). V shed 4 bases and J shed 4 bases, with 10 bases lying between them. The CDR3 is 13 amino acids. CDR1 and CDR2 from the germline V gene are MNHEY and SVGAGI. The CDR3 DNA follows: TGTGCCAGCAGTTTACAGGCAGTCACTGAAGCTTTCTTT. Translating gives CASSLQAVTEAFF.

This clone has a single count. The chain combines TRBV13 with TRBJ2-1, with D hard to call. V lost 2 bases and J 10 bases, leaving 6 bases between the germline ends. The V gene's germline CDR1 is PRHDT and CDR2 FYEKMQ (reference sequence). This CDR3 has 11 residues. Written as DNA, the CDR3 is TGTGCCAGCAGCTTATCCCTAGAGCAGTTCTTC. Translation: CASSLSLEQFF.

The rearrangement links TRBV5-6 to TRBJ2-7; perhaps TRBD2 as D (6 bases). The CDR3 extends over 14 amino acids. The ends were cut back, 3 bases at V and 2 bases at J, with 12 bases in the middle. Germline V gene sequence: CDR1 SGHDT, CDR2 YYEEEE. The CDR3 here is CASSSAPGAYEQYF. The CDR3 coding sequence is TGTGCCAGCAGCTCGGCCCCGGGGGCCTACGAGCAGTACTTC.

This clone has only a few counts. The V gene is TRBV29-1, the J gene TRBJ1-1, with D possibly TRBD1 on 5 matching bases. Germline lookup yields CDR1 SQVTM and CDR2 ANQGSEA. This CDR3 contains 12 residues. V was trimmed by 1 base and J by 5 bases, leaving 8 bases between them. The CDR3 coding sequence is TGCAGCGTTGAAGGGGGCCGGACTGAAGCTTTCTTT. It is translated as CSVEGGRTEAFF.

This clone came up a few times. The rearrangement links TRBV19 to TRBJ2-1, with TRBD2 as a possible D gene (7 bases). V shed 6 bases and J shed 1 base, with 19 bases lying between them. The CDR3 length is 17 residues. Germline CDR1 LNHDA, CDR2 SQIVND (reference sequence). The CDR3 loop reads CASSMSGASGSYNEQFF. DNA for the CDR3: TGTGCCAGTAGCATGTCGGGGGCTAGCGGATCCTACAATGAGCAGTTCTTC.

This sequence joins TRBV25-1 and TRBJ1-2, with a weak D call TRBD1 (5 bases). CDR1 and CDR2 from the germline V gene are MGHDK and SYGVNS. The CDR3 loop spans 14 amino acids. V lost 2 bases and J lost 4, with 11 bases in between. The CDR3 DNA is TGTGCCAGCAGTGAAGGTTGGGGGAGCTATGGCTACACCTTC. Translated, it gives CASSEGWGSYGYTF.

The genes are TRBV5-6 and TRBJ2-1, with D unresolved. Trimming took 0 bases from V and 5 from J, leaving 9 bases between them. The CDR3 length is 14 residues. Germline V gives CDR1 SGHDT, CDR2 YYEEEE. For the CDR3, the DNA is TGTGCCAGCAGCTTGGAGACCGGCCACAATGAGCAGTTCTTC. Its translation is CASSLETGHNEQFF.

The chain combines TRBV6-6 with TRBJ1-1, with D uncertain. CDR3 size: 14 residues. Trimming took off 2 bases at V and 4 bases at J, with 11 bases between the two ends. The germline gives CDR1 MNHNY, CDR2 SVGAGI (reference sequence). In nucleotides, the CDR3 is TGTGCCAGCAGTTACGGCACAGTTTTCACTGAAGCTTTCTTT. Translation gives CASSYGTVFTEAFF.

This clone showed up just a few times. The chain employs TRBV29-1 and TRBJ1-2; D gene unclear. The CDR3 consists of 12 residues. The V gene's germline CDR1 is SQVTM and CDR2 ANQGSEA. Trimming took 3 bases from V and 4 from J, leaving 9 bases between them. The CDR3 sequence is CSVDVGSYGYTF. The CDR3 DNA reads TGCAGCGTTGACGTGGGAAGCTATGGCTACACCTTC.

This clone has only a few counts. V and J are TRBV4-3 and TRBJ1-1, with unresolved D. Trimming took off 0 bases at V and 5 bases at J, with 10 bases between the two ends. CDR3 length equals 14 residues. Germline CDR1 is LGHNA and CDR2 is YSLEER. In nucleotides, the CDR3 is TGCGCCAGCAGCCAAGAGGACCGAGGGACTGAAGCTTTCTTT. As protein: CASSQEDRGTEAFF.